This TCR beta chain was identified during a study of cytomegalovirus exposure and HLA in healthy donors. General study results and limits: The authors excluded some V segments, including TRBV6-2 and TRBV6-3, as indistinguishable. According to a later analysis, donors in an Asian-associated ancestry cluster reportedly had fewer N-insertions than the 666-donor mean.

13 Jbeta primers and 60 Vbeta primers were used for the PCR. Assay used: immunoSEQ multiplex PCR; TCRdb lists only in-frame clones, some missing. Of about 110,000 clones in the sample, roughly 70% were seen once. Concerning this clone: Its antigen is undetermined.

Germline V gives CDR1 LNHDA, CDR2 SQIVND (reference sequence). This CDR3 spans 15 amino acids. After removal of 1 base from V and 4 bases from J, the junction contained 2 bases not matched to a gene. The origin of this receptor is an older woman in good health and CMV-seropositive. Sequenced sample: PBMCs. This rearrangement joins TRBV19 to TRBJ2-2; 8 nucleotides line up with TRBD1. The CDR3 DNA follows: TGTGCCAGTAGTATAGGAGGACAGGGCACCGGGGAGCTGTTTTTT. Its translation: CASSIGGQGTGELFF. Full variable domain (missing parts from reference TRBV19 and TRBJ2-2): DGGITQSPKYLFRKEGQNVTLSCEQNLNHDAMYWYRQDPGQGLRLIYYSQIVNDFQKGDIAEGYSVSREKKESFPLTVTSAQKNPTAFYLCASSIGGQGTGELFFGEGSRLTVL.